This T cell receptor (beta chain) was observed in a study of blood T cell repertoires in COVID-19 (dated by TCRdb to about 2020). With regard to the full study: The collaborator samples originated in the United States, Italy and Spain and spanned the acute and convalescent phases of COVID-19. The material from the prospective study consisted of cDNA or gDNA derived from T cells, B-cell-depleted T cells, or PBMCs. Sample metadata almost always included a de-identified subject ID, COVID-19 status, age in years and sex. HLA class I and class II types, where available, came from metadata supplied by the sample provider rather than from assay-based typing. Deeply sampled blood TCRbeta repertoires from subjects exposed to, actively infected with, or recovered from COVID-19 were included in the dataset. The repertoires were released in a freely available public database intended as a resource for research on the immune response to SARS-CoV-2. The samples were drawn from two sources: the first 160 participants of the ongoing ImmuneRACE study, and 1,254 subjects contributed by 6 global collaborators.

Turning to this clone: Its recognized antigen is unknown. Base qualities were left out, and no much larger clone turns up one base away.

Points the paper makes about the study in general: The amount of clinical and demographic metadata varied by source and participant and was provided uncurated.

Enrolling through a virtual design, the prospective study's participants ranged in age from roughly 18 to 89 years and lived across roughly 23 United States geographic areas. In the prospective study, participants were assigned to cohorts based on the clinical history participants reported in a screening survey and a study questionnaire. ImmuneRACE Cohort 3 recovered participants were defined by two consecutive negative NP/OP PCR tests, healthcare professional clearance, or symptom resolution. In the prospective study, whole blood, serum and a nasopharyngeal or oropharyngeal swab were collected from each participant by mobile phlebotomists. Additional blood draws and questionnaires over an approximately two-month period could optionally be provided by prospective study participants. Before DNA extraction, blood samples from the prospective study were shipped at room temperature or frozen. The immunoSEQ Assay, a bias-controlled multiplex PCR, was used to amplify TCRbeta CDR3 regions from genomic DNA. As for the original processing: The number of nucleated cells in each sample was estimated from the amplification of reference gene primers within the assay. To quantify the absolute abundance of each unique TCRbeta CDR3 rearrangement, sequence reads were collapsed and filtered. Productive Simpson clonality was computed per sample as the square root of Simpson's diversity index over productive rearrangements. TCRdb holds this immuneACCESS table with in-frame rearrangements only. Some clones are missing; in checked studies, unresolved V genes explain under half, and the rest has no known cause. The DNA was the basis for D and trimming; V, J and clone size are from that table. The sample records hundreds of thousands of clones, approximately 84% of which are singletons. Approximately 0.93% of the sample is in the top ten clones.

The CDR3 covers 14 residues, taking in both the cysteine and the phenylalanine. Only CDR3 DNA is held: 42 bases, read in frame from base 1. V loses 5 bases at its end and J loses 7 bases; junction bases beyond the gene matches: 7. The germline V gene provides CDR1 SGHTA and CDR2 FQGNSA. The source is a young woman who had recovered from COVID-19. Input material: PBMCs or T cells enriched from blood (not recorded which). The chain uses TRBV7-2 and TRBJ2-3; 9 central nucleotides agree with TRBD1. The DNA sequence is as follows: TGTGCCAGCAGCCCGAGGACAGGGGCACATACGCAGTATTTT. It specifies CASSPRTGAHTQYF.